The source of this T cell receptor (beta chain) is a study of cytomegalovirus exposure and HLA in healthy donors. This CDR3 has 14 residues. The trim removed 2 bases at V and 6 bases at J, leaving 5 bases unmatched. Germline V gives CDR1 ENHRY, CDR2 SYGVKD. A multiplex PCR was run with 60 Vbeta primers and 13 Jbeta primers. Only in-frame clones appear in the TCRdb table, and some are missing; sequencing was by immunoSEQ multiplex PCR. Of some 120,000 clones listed, around 77% were seen once; the top ten hold roughly 3.7%. The receptor was isolated from a human donor in good health. The gene calls are TRBV10-3 and TRBJ2-3, with 7 nucleotides matching TRBD2. The sample consisted of PBMCs. CDR3 loop: CAISEAGEVDTQYF. For the CDR3, the DNA is TGTGCCATCAGTGAGGCGGGAGAGGTCGATACGCAGTATTTT.